Here is one TCR beta chain with its context. This record comes from a study of blood T cell repertoires in COVID-19. Turning to the study itself: Spain, Italy and the United States supplied samples that represented acute and convalescent COVID-19. In each case, the material was cDNA or gDNA derived from T cells, B-cell-depleted T cells, or PBMCs.

This CDR3 has 13 amino acids. Germline CDR1 MNHEY, CDR2 SVGEGT. The V and J ends lost 6 bases and 6 bases respectively, with 14 bases between them. In the authors' workflow: Reference gene primer amplification gave estimated nucleated cell counts. Assay used: immunoSEQ multiplex PCR; TCRdb lists only in-frame clones, some missing. The DNA was the basis for D and trimming; V, J and clone size are from that table. Among approximately 50,000 clones listed, around nine tenths were seen once. This chain uses TRBV6-2 or TRBV6-3 with TRBJ1-2; D is uncertain. Sequenced input: peripheral blood. The receptor was isolated from a human donor in a cohort sampled during active COVID-19. The DNA for the CDR3 is TGTGCCAGCAGCTCCGGCAGGTTAGATGGCTACACCTTC. Amino acids: CASSSGRLDGYTF.